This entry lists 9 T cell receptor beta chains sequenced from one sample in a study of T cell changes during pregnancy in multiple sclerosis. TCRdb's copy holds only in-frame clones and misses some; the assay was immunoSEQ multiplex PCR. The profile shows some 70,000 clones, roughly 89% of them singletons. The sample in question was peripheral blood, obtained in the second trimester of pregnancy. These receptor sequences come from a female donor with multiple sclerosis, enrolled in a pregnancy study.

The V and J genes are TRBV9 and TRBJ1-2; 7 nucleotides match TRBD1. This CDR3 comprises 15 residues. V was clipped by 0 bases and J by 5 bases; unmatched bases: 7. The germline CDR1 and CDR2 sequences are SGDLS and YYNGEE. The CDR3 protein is CASSVGAGGQYGYTF. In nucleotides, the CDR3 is TGTGCCAGCAGCGTAGGGGCAGGGGGACAATATGGCTACACCTTC.

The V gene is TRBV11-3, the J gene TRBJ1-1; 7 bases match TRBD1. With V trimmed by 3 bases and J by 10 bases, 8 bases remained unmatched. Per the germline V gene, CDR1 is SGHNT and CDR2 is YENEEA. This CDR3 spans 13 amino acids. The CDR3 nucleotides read TGTGCCAGCAGCTTCACCCGGACAGGAGCAGCTTTCTTT. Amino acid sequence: CASSFTRTGAAFF.

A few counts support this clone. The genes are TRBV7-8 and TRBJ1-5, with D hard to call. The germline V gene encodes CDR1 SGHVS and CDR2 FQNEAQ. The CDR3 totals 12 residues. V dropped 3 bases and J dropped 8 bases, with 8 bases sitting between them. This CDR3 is CASSFRGEPQHF. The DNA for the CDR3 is TGTGCCAGCAGCTTCCGAGGTGAGCCCCAGCATTTT.

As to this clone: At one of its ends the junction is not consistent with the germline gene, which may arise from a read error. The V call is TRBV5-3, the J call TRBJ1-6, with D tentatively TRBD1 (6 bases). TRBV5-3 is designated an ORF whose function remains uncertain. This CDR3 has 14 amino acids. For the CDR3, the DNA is TGTGCCAGAACCTTGGGGACACATAATTCACCCCTCCACTTT. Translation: CARTLGTHNSPLHF.

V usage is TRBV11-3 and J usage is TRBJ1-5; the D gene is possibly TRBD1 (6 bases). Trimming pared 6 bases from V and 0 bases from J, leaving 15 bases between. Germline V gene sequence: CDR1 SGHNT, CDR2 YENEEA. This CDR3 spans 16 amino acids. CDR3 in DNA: TGTGCCAGCAGGAGGGGGGGACAATATAGCAATCAGCCCCAGCATTTT. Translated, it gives CASRRGGQYSNQPQHF. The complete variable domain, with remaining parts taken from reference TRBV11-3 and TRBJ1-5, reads EAGVVQSPRYKIIEKKQPVAFWCNPISGHNTLYWYLQNLGQGPELLIRYENEEAVDDSQLPKDRFSAERLKGVDSTLKIQPAELGDSAVYLCASRRGGQYSNQPQHFGDGTRLSIL.

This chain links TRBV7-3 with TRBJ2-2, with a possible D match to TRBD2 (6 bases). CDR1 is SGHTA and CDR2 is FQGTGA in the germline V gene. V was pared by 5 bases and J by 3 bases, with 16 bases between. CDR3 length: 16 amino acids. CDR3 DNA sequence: TGTGCCAGCAGCCCTCTACTGACTAGGTACACCGGGGAGCTGTTTTTT. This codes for CASSPLLTRYTGELFF. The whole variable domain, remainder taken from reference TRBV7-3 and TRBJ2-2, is GAGVSQTPSNKVTEKGKYVELRCDPISGHTALYWYRQSLGQGPEFLIYFQGTGAADDSGLPNDRFFAVRPEGSVSTLKIQRTERGDSAVYLCASSPLLTRYTGELFFGEGSRLTVL.

The CDR3 is CASSTRDNRGGYTF. The CDR3 DNA sequence: TGTGCCAGCAGCACGAGGGACAATCGGGGTGGCTACACCTTC. The V and J genes are TRBV7-3 and TRBJ1-2, with D possibly matching TRBD1 (6 bases). The CDR3 contains 14 residues. V lost 5 bases, J lost 7 bases, and 17 bases lay in between. Germline CDR1 SGHTA, CDR2 FQGTGA.

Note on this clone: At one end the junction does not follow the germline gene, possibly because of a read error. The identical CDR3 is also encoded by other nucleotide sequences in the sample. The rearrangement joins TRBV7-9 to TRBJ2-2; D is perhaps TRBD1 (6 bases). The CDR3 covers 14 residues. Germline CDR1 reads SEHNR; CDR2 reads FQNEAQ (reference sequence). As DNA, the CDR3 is TGTGCTAGCAGCTTTCTGGGGGCAGCCGGGGAGCTGTTTTTT. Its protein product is CASSFLGAAGELFF.

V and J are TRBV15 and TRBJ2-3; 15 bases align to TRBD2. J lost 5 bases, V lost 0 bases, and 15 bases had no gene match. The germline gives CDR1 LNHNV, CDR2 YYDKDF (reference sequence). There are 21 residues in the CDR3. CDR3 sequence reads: CATSRDGGGWTSGGAQDTQYF. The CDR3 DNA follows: TGTGCCACCAGCAGAGATGGAGGGGGGTGGACTAGCGGGGGGGCACAAGATACGCAGTATTTT.